These T cell receptor beta chains were read from a single sample in a study of blood T cell repertoires in COVID-19. TCRdb's copy holds only in-frame clones and misses some; the assay was immunoSEQ multiplex PCR. The sample consists of under 200,000 clones, about 88% of them appearing once. The sequenced sample consisted of peripheral blood. Receptor source: a man in his fifties or sixties with COVID-19, enrolled during active disease. CDR3s leave out the opening cysteine and the closing phenylalanine or tryptophan.

v_gene,CDR3aa
TRBV20-1,SASPGQGAVGGYGYT
TRBV27,ASSLQGRVGGYT
TRBV6-1,ASSERGISYEQY
TRBV18,ASSFGENTEAF
TRBV29-1,SAQDNSNQPQH
TRBV3-1/TRBV3-2,ASSHPTGLPDTQY
TRBV7-9,ASSLISPGQGFVYEQY
TRBV7-2,ASSKQGGSMTDTQY
TRBV7-2,ASSLVGRANTGELF
TRBV19,ASTEFATVNTGELF
TRBV11-2,ASSLAGTGSLVAF
TRBV11-2,ASSLVMGQVNTEAF
TRBV7-2,ASSYDRGHTDTQY
TRBV11-3,ASSLGSWSSYNEQF
TRBV7-9,ASGPQGVGYEQY
TRBV6-8,ASSYFGASCSYNEQF
TRBV4-3,ASSQIGGTEAF
TRBV4-3,ASSQDNARLAGTKNIQY
TRBV7-9,ASSTDRGFYEQY
TRBV9,ASSPRGGPTNEKLF
TRBV7-2,ASSHDKMYGYT
TRBV5-4,ASSSGPSGTDTQY
TRBV2,ASSGTGANYGYT
TRBV5-1,ASSSNSNTGELF
TRBV25-1,ASRPLTSSYNSPLH
TRBV4-2,ASSQGKGVEKLF
TRBV18,ASSPARLNEQY
TRBV7-9,ASSVDQTDQETQY
TRBV18,ASSLGTGVYSNQPQH
TRBV19,ASSIGEGQISGEQF
TRBV7-3,ASSPTGTMNTEAF
TRBV2,ATLLKRAGKQETQY
TRBV7-2,ASSPLALAGEDTQY
TRBV18,ASSPGQNEKLF
TRBV18,ASSLDRTYGYT
TRBV29-1,SGDHGQNTEAF
TRBV2,ASGPRQALTEAF
TRBV19,ASIGDRDVTDTQY
TRBV18,ASSLFDRAIYNEQF
TRBV7-2,ASSFVTSGGGKNIQY
TRBV20-1,SASPRVSGELF
TRBV29-1,SVSPDTQY
TRBV9,ASSAAGGFVEQF
TRBV7-8,ASSLVSAPTGGNYGYT
TRBV11-3,ASSTRTQNYGYT
TRBV2,ASAELAGGYNEQF
TRBV10-3,AIKDGVSLGTQY
TRBV19,GRTGGQPQH
TRBV7-2,ASSPSRDRETQY
TRBV6-2/TRBV6-3,ASSWGQGAGTEAF
TRBV7-2,ASSFFSGKNEQY
TRBV6-5,ASSYGGANSPLH
TRBV5-8,ASRRDSNTGELF